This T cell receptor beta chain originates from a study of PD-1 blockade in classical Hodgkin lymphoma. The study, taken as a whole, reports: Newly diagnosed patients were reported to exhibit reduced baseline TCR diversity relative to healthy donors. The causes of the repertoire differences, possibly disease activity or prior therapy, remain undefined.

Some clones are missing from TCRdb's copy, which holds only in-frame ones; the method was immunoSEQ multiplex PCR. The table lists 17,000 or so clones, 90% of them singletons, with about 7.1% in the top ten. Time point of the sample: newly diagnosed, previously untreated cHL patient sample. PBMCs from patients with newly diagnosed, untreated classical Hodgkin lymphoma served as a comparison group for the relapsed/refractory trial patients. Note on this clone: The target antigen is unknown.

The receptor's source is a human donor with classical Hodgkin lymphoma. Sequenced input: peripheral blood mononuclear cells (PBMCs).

In nucleotides, the CDR3 is TGTGCCAGCACCAAACGCCTAGGGGCCTATGGCTACACCTTC. Amino acid sequence: CASTKRLGAYGYTF. The chain joins TRBV6-5 to TRBJ1-2, with D perhaps TRBD1 (5 bases). Germline lookup yields CDR1 MNHEY and CDR2 SVGAGI. The V gene lost 7 bases and the J gene lost 4 bases, with 16 bases spanning the gap. CDR3 length: 14 residues.